Listed here is a single T cell receptor beta chain. Assay: immunoSEQ multiplex PCR; the TCRdb copy retains only in-frame clones and omits some. The data show around 26,000 clones, around 83% seen once. The record originates from a study of control samples from healthy donors and cancer patients. The germline V gene encodes CDR1 SNHLY and CDR2 FYNNEI. The CDR3 covers 13 residues. V lost 7 bases and J lost 0, with 9 bases in between. The sequence was collected from a man between 60 and 70 years old with colorectal cancer. The gene calls are TRBV2 and TRBJ1-1; D not certain. Sequenced: PBMCs. The CDR3, as DNA: TGTGCCAGCATTGGGCAGATGAACACTGAAGCTTTCTTT. It specifies CASIGQMNTEAFF.